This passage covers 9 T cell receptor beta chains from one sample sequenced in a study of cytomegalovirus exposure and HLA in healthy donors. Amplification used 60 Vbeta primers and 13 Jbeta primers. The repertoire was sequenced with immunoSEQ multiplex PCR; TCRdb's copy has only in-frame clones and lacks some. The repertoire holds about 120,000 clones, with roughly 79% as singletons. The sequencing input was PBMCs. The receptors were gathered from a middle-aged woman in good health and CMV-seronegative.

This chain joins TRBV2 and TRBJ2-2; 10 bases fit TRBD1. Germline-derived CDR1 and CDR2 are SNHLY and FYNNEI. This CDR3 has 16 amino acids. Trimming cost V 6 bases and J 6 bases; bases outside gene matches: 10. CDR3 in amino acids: CASSYSGTGVAGELFF. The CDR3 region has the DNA TGTGCCAGCAGCTATTCCGGGACAGGGGTGGCCGGGGAGCTGTTTTTT.

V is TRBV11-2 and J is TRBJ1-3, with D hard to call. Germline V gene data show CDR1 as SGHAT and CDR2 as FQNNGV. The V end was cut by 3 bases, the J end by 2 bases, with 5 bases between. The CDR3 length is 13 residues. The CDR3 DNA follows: TGTGCCAGCAGCTTGGCACCTGGAAACACCATATATTTT. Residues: CASSLAPGNTIYF.

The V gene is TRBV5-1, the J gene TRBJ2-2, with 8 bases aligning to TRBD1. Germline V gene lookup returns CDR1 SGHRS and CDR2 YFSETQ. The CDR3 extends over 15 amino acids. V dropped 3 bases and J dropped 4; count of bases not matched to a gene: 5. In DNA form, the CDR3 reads TGCGCCAGCAGCTATGCAGGGGGCAGCACCGGGGAGCTGTTTTTT. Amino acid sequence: CASSYAGGSTGELFF.

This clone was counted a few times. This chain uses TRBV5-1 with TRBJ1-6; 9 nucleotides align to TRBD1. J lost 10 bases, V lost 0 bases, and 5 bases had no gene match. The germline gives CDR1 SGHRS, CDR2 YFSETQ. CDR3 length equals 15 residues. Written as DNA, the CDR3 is TGCGCCAGCAGCTTGGGACAGGGGGAATGGTCACCCCTCCACTTT. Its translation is CASSLGQGEWSPLHF.

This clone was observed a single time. The CDR3 loop reads CASSLDRGYGYTF. CDR3 in DNA: TGTGCCAGCAGCTTGGACAGGGGTTATGGCTACACCTTC. V usage is TRBV6-5 and J usage is TRBJ1-2; TRBD1 matches 9 bases. V gave up 6 bases and J gave up 5 bases; unmatched junction bases: 4. The CDR3 contains 13 residues. The germline V gene encodes CDR1 MNHEY and CDR2 SVGAGI.

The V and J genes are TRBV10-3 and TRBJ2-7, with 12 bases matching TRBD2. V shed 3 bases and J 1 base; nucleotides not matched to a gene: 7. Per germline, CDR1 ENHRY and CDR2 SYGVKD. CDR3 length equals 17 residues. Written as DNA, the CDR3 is TGTGCCATCAGTGATCCCGGGACTAGCGGGTTATCCTACGAGCAGTACTTC. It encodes CAISDPGTSGLSYEQYF.

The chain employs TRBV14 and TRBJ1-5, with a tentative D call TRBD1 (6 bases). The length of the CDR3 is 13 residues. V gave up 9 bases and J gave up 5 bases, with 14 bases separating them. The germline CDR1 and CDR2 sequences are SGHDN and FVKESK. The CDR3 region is CASNKGEHQPQHF. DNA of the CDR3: TGTGCCAGTAATAAGGGGGAGCATCAGCCCCAGCATTTT.

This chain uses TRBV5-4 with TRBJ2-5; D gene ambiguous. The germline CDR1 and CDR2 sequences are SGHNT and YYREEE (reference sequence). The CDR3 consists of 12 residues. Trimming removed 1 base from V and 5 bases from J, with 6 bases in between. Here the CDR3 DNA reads TGTGCCAGCAGCTTGCCCCGGGAGACCCAGTACTTC. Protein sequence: CASSLPRETQYF. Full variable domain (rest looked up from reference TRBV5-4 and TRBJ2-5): ETGVTQSPTHLIKTRGQQVTLRCSSQSGHNTVSWYQQALGQGPQFIFQYYREEENGRGNFPPRFSGLQFPNYSSELNVNALELDDSALYLCASSLPRETQYFGPGTRLLVL.

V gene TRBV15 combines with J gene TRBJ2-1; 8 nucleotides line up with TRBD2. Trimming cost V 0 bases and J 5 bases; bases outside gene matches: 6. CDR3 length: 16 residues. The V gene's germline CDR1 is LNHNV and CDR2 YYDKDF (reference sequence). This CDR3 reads CATSRDRGGTHNEQFF. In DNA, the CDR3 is TGTGCCACCAGCAGAGATCGGGGGGGGACTCACAATGAGCAGTTCTTC.